This is a list of T cell receptor beta chains from one sample in a study of identical twins. TCRdb recomputed calls from the 5' RACE reads with MiXCR, one row per CDR3 protein. Of 1.5 million to 2 million distinct CDR3 sequences listed, more than 30% are singletons. The sample taken for sequencing was cord blood. The receptor set was obtained from a newborn girl in good health. CDR3s include the opening cysteine and the closing phenylalanine or tryptophan. The order of the fields is V gene, CDR3 length, clone size, D gene, J gene, CDR3 protein, CDR3 DNA. D genes are given only for firm matches. Size is omitted from some rows. Given values are once, few, many or a class for expanded clones.

TRBV28	13	.	.	TRBJ2-7	CASCIGSSYEQYF	TGTGCCAGCTGCATCGGAAGCTCCTACGAGCAGTACTTC
TRBV3-1	16	.	.	TRBJ2-7	CASSQEGGGPTYEQYF	TGTGCCAGCAGCCAAGAAGGAGGGGGGCCTACCTACGAGCAGTACTTC
TRBV30	14	few	TRBD1	TRBJ1-4	CAWSEGAVDEKLFF	TGTGCCTGGAGCGAGGGGGCAGTGGATGAAAAACTGTTTTTT
TRBV7-6	17	.	.	TRBJ2-1	CASSLVLGGVIDNEQFF	TGTGCCAGCAGCTTAGTCTTGGGCGGGGTGATTGACAATGAGCAGTTCTTC
TRBV3-1	16	.	.	TRBJ1-1	CASSPRTGFGDTEAFF	TGTGCCAGCAGCCCCCGAACGGGGTTTGGGGACACTGAAGCTTTCTTT
TRBV5-1	18	few	.	TRBJ2-6	CASSFFQQAISGANVLTF	TGCGCCAGCAGCTTTTTCCAACAAGCTATCTCTGGGGCCAACGTCCTGACTTTC
TRBV27	14	many	.	TRBJ1-2	CASSPGPTNYGYTF	TGTGCCAGCAGTCCGGGACCGACTAACTATGGCTACACCTTC
TRBV7-9	17	.	TRBD1	TRBJ1-2	CASSPTQGQAQNYGYTF	TGTGCCAGCAGCCCAACCCAGGGACAGGCGCAAAACTATGGCTACACCTTC
TRBV4-2	15	few	TRBD1	TRBJ1-2	CASSQVADRAGGYTF	TGTGCCAGCAGCCAGGTTGCCGACAGGGCCGGGGGCTACACCTTC
TRBV7-2	15	many	.	TRBJ2-3	CASSLGSGGTDTQYF	TGTGCCAGCAGCTTAGGTTCCGGCGGTACAGATACGCAGTATTTT
TRBV5-1	17	.	.	TRBJ2-5	CASSQLTSGLIQETQYF	TGCGCCAGCAGCCAACTTACGTCGGGACTTATTCAAGAGACCCAGTACTTC
TRBV7-9	14	.	.	TRBJ2-7	CASSPLTASYEQYF	TGTGCCAGCAGCCCCCTGACAGCCTCCTACGAGCAGTACTTC
TRBV10-3	13	many	TRBD1	TRBJ2-7	CAIARDSSYEQYF	TGTGCCATCGCCCGGGACAGCTCCTACGAGCAGTACTTC
TRBV28	12	few	.	TRBJ2-7	CASSQLADEQYF	TGTGCCAGCAGTCAGTTAGCGGACGAGCAGTACTTC
TRBV10-2	13	few	.	TRBJ2-7	CASKGQLSYEQYF	TGCGCCAGCAAGGGGCAGCTCTCCTACGAGCAGTACTTC
TRBV6-2/TRBV6-3	12	.	.	TRBJ1-2	CASSYVGIGYTF	TGTGCCAGCAGTTACGTAGGGATCGGCTACACCTTC
TRBV24-1	17	.	TRBD2	TRBJ2-2	CATSDLGTSGITGELFF	TGTGCCACCAGTGATTTAGGGACTAGCGGGATCACCGGGGAGCTGTTTTTT
TRBV14	13	.	.	TRBJ2-1	CASSQLRLGTQFF	TGTGCCAGCAGCCAACTCCGGCTGGGGACCCAGTTCTTC
TRBV21-1	17	.	.	TRBJ1-1	CASSKESPGGMNTEAFF	TGTGCCAGCAGCAAAGAATCGCCAGGGGGCATGAACACTGAAGCTTTCTTT
TRBV29-1	15	many	.	TRBJ2-7	CSALKGPATSYEQYF	TGCAGCGCCCTTAAGGGCCCCGCCACCTCCTACGAGCAGTACTTC
TRBV2	14	.	.	TRBJ1-2	CASSELGQGHGYTF	TGTGCCAGCAGTGAACTAGGTCAGGGGCATGGCTACACCTTC
TRBV7-9	16	few	.	TRBJ1-2	CASSPHHRVTNYGYTF	TGTGCCAGCAGCCCACATCACAGGGTAACCAACTATGGCTACACCTTC
TRBV7-6	15	few	TRBD2	TRBJ2-3	CASSFTSESTDTQYF	TGTGCCAGCAGCTTCACTAGCGAAAGCACAGATACGCAGTATTTT
TRBV21-1	17	.	.	TRBJ2-2	CASSKLAGGMNTGELFF	TGTGCCAGCAGCAAACTAGCGGGAGGGATGAACACCGGGGAGCTGTTTTTT
TRBV28	16	.	.	TRBJ2-7	CASSLSGRDKNYEQYF	TGTGCCAGCAGTTTATCGGGCCGGGACAAAAACTACGAGCAGTACTTC
TRBV20-1	11	few	.	TRBJ2-1	CSATDSHEQFF	TGCAGTGCTACTGACTCTCACGAGCAGTTCTTC
TRBV29-1	14	.	TRBD1	TRBJ2-3	CSVEGQGAHNEQYF	TGCAGCGTTGAGGGGCAGGGGGCCCACAATGAGCAGTATTTT
TRBV5-1	13	.	.	TRBJ1-5	CTSSFPGNQPQHF	TGCACCAGCAGCTTCCCTGGGAATCAGCCCCAGCATTTT
TRBV3-1	17	.	.	TRBJ2-4	CASSQRLGQIAKNIQNF	TGTGCCAGCAGCCAAAGACTAGGCCAAATAGCCAAAAACATTCAGAACTTC
TRBV18	16	.	TRBD2	TRBJ2-1	CASSATGGTSANEQFF	TGTGCCAGCTCAGCGACCGGGGGGACTAGCGCTAATGAGCAGTTCTTC
TRBV20-1	10	.	TRBD1	TRBJ1-1	CSTGGTEAFF	TGCTCAACAGGGGGCACTGAAGCTTTCTTT
TRBV20-1	12	few	.	TRBJ1-2	CSASRTVYGYTF	TGCAGTGCTAGCCGGACGGTCTATGGCTACACCTTC
TRBV6-1	13	.	.	TRBJ2-4	CASSEARGNIQYF	TGTGCCAGCAGTGAGGCGAGGGGTAACATTCAGTACTTC
TRBV6-6	14	.	TRBD2	TRBJ2-1	CASSYGAGGSEQFF	TGTGCCAGCAGTTACGGGGCGGGGGGCAGTGAGCAGTTCTTC
TRBV27	14	.	TRBD2	TRBJ2-7	CAGSLSASGSEQYF	TGTGCCGGCAGTTTATCGGCTAGCGGGAGCGAGCAGTACTTC
TRBV21-1	16	few	.	TRBJ2-1	CASTTEGASGGFEQFF	TGTGCCAGCACCACGGAGGGGGCTAGCGGGGGCTTTGAGCAGTTCTTC
TRBV29-1	11	.	TRBD1	TRBJ1-1	CSVETGLEAFF	TGCAGCGTTGAGACAGGGCTAGAAGCTTTCTTT
TRBV5-1	14	many	.	TRBJ2-3	CASRWVDVTDTQYF	TGCGCCAGCAGATGGGTCGACGTCACAGATACGCAGTATTTT
TRBV7-2	13	few	.	TRBJ1-2	CASSLVGKGGYTF	TGTGCCAGCAGCTTAGTAGGGAAGGGTGGCTACACCTTC
TRBV29-1	12	.	.	TRBJ2-7	CSVDGENYEQYF	TGCAGCGTTGACGGGGAGAACTACGAGCAGTACTTC
TRBV4-2	18	few	.	TRBJ2-3	CASSQHSTSSPSTDTQYF	TGTGCCAGCAGCCAGCATTCTACTAGCTCTCCTAGCACAGATACGCAGTATTTT
TRBV5-1	14	few	.	TRBJ2-7	CASSRTQGGYEQYF	TGTGCCAGCAGCCGAACCCAGGGCGGCTACGAGCAGTACTTC
TRBV3-1	14	.	TRBD1	TRBJ1-1	CASSPLTGGGEAFF	TGTGCCAGCAGCCCCCTTACAGGGGGCGGTGAAGCTTTCTTT
TRBV28	14	.	TRBD1	TRBJ2-5	CASRGTGVPETQYF	TGTGCCAGCAGAGGGACAGGGGTGCCCGAGACCCAGTACTTC
TRBV24-1	14	.	.	TRBJ1-2	CATLTRDHGYGYTF	TGTGCCACCTTGACACGCGACCATGGCTATGGCTACACCTTC
TRBV25-1	17	few	.	TRBJ2-4	CASSAEGRWGAKNIQYF	TGTGCCAGCAGTGCTGAGGGGAGATGGGGGGCCAAAAACATTCAGTACTTC
TRBV3-1	13	.	.	TRBJ2-5	CASGKRQQETQYF	TGTGCCAGCGGGAAGAGACAACAAGAGACCCAGTACTTC
TRBV5-6	18	.	.	TRBJ2-1	CASSFLGGDFGLDNEQFF	TGTGCCAGCAGCTTTTTAGGGGGGGATTTTGGGTTAGACAATGAGCAGTTCTTC
TRBV18	15	few	.	TRBJ2-7	CASSPYLAQVNEQYF	TGTGCCAGCTCACCATACCTAGCCCAGGTCAACGAGCAGTACTTC
TRBV5-1	16	.	.	TRBJ2-3	CASSKGPQPSTDTQYF	TGCGCCAGCAGCAAAGGGCCCCAACCCTCCACAGATACGCAGTATTTT
TRBV20-1	14	.	TRBD2	TRBJ2-3	CGASWLAGTDTQYF	TGCGGTGCTAGCTGGCTAGCGGGCACAGATACGCAGTATTTT
TRBV7-2	15	few	.	TRBJ2-3	CASSLGYSTTDTQYF	TGTGCCAGCAGCTTAGGGTACAGCACCACAGATACGCAGTATTTT
TRBV6-5	18	.	.	TRBJ1-6	CASSYTRPGYSYNSPLHF	TGTGCCAGCAGTTACACCCGCCCTGGCTACTCCTATAATTCACCCCTCCACTTT
TRBV15	15	many	TRBD2	TRBJ2-1	CATSRDPTSINEQFF	TGTGCCACCAGCAGAGATCCGACTAGCATCAATGAGCAGTTCTTC
TRBV4-2	15	many	.	TRBJ2-4	CASSQGRAGWNIQYF	TGTGCCAGCAGCCAAGGAAGGGCCGGATGGAACATTCAGTACTTC
TRBV20-1	14	.	TRBD2	TRBJ2-1	CSARVGLAGNGQFF	TGCAGTGCTAGAGTCGGACTAGCGGGAAATGGGCAGTTCTTC
TRBV20-1	11	few	.	TRBJ2-3	CSARVGSTQYF	TGCAGTGCTAGAGTCGGTTCTACGCAGTATTTT
TRBV6-6	12	.	.	TRBJ2-7	CASSYTYAEQYF	TGTGCCAGCAGTTACACGTACGCCGAGCAGTACTTC
TRBV3-1	19	.	TRBD2	TRBJ2-1	CASSPNRLAGGLSYNEQFF	TGTGCCAGCAGCCCTAACCGACTAGCGGGAGGCCTCTCCTACAATGAGCAGTTCTTC